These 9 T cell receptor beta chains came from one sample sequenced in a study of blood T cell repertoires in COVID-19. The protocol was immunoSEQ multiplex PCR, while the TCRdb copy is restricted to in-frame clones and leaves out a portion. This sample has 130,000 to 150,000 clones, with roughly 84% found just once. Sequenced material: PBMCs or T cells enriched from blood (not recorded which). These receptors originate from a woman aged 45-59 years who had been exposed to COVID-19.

The CDR3 protein is CASSLEPGREETQYF. The CDR3 DNA sequence: TGCGCCAGCAGCTTGGAGCCAGGGAGGGAAGAGACCCAGTACTTC. This chain links TRBV5-1 with TRBJ2-5, with 7 positions matching TRBD2. With 0 bases clipped from V and 3 bases from J, the junction kept 5 bases outside the gene matches. CDR3 length: 15 residues. Germline-derived CDR1 and CDR2 are SGHRS and YFSETQ.

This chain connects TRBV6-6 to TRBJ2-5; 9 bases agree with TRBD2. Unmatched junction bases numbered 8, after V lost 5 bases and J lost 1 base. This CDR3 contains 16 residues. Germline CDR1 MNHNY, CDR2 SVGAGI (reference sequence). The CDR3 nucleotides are TGTGCCAGCAGTCGAAGCGGGAGGCCCCCCCAAGAGACCCAGTACTTC. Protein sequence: CASSRSGRPPQETQYF.

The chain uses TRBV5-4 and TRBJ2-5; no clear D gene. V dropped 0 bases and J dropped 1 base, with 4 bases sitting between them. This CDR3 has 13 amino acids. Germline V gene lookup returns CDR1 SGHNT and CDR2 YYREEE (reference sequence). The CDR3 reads CASSLASQETQYF. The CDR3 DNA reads TGTGCCAGCAGCTTGGCGAGCCAAGAGACCCAGTACTTC.

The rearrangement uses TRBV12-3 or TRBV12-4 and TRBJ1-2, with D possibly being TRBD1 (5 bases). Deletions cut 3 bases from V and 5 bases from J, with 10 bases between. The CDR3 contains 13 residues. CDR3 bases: TGTGCCAGCAGTTTCCAGGGATTGTATGGCTACACCTTC. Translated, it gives CASSFQGLYGYTF.

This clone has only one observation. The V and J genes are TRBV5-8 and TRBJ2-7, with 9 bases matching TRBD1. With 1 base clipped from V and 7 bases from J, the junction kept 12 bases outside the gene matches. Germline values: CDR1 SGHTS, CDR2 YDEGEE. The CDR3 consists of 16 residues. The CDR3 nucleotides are TGTGCCAGCAGCTTGTGGGCCGGGACAGGGCATCAGGAGCAGTACTTC. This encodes CASSLWAGTGHQEQYF.

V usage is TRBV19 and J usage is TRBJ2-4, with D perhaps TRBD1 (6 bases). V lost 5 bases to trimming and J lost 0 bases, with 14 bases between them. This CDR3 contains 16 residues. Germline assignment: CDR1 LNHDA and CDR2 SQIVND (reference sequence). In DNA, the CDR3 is TGTGCCAGTAGTCCCCCACAGGGTGTAGCCAAAAACATTCAGTACTTC. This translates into CASSPPQGVAKNIQYF.

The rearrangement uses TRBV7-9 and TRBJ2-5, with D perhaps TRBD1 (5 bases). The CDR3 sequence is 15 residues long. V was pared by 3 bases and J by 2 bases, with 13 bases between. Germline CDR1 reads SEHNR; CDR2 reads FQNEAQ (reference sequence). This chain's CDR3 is CASSFRQGTQETQYF. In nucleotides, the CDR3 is TGTGCCAGCAGCTTCCGGCAGGGTACTCAAGAGACCCAGTACTTC.

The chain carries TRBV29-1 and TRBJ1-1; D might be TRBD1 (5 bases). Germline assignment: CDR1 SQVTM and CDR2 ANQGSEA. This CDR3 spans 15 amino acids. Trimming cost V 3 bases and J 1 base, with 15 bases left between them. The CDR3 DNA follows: TGCAGCGTTGATGGGCAGGGTCGGACGAACACTGAAGCTTTCTTT. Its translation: CSVDGQGRTNTEAFF.

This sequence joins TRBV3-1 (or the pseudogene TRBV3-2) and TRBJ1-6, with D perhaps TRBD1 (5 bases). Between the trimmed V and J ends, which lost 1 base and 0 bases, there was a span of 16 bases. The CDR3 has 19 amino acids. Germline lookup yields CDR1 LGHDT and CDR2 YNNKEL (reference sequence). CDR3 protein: CASSQGSGTHSSYNSPLHF. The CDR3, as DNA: TGTGCCAGCAGCCAAGGTTCCGGGACTCATAGCTCCTATAATTCACCCCTCCACTTT.